These 8 T cell receptor beta chains came from one sample sequenced in a study of shared clonotypes between healthy human individuals. The protocol was immunoSEQ multiplex PCR, while the TCRdb copy is restricted to in-frame clones and leaves out a portion. Among 550,000 to 850,000 clones listed, approximately 74% were seen once. Material for sequencing was memory CD4+ T cells sorted from blood. Subset defined: CD45RA-negative fraction. These receptors were taken from a woman aged 30 to 39 in good health.

This clone was seen once. V and J are TRBV5-1 and TRBJ2-5; D remains ambiguous. The V gene's germline CDR1 is SGHRS and CDR2 YFSETQ. This CDR3 region has 14 residues. The germline V and J ends were trimmed by 0 bases and 5 bases, with 11 bases remaining between them. CDR3 region: CASSLAGLGETQYF. The CDR3 DNA reads TGCGCCAGCAGCTTGGCCGGGTTGGGGGAGACCCAGTACTTC.

The V and J genes are TRBV5-4 and TRBJ1-1; D is possibly TRBD1 (6 bases). Germline V gene sequence: CDR1 SGHNT, CDR2 YYREEE (reference sequence). The CDR3 spans 15 residues. With 4 bases removed from V and 1 base from J, the gap between germline ends came to 14 bases. CDR3 sequence reads: CASSQLQGGNTEAFF. CDR3 bases: TGTGCCAGCAGCCAACTACAGGGCGGGAACACTGAAGCTTTCTTT.

This clone was found a few times. The V and J genes are TRBV7-6 and TRBJ1-4, with D possibly being TRBD1 (5 bases). The CDR3 sequence is 12 residues long. Between the trimmed V and J ends, which lost 9 bases and 7 bases, there was a span of 12 bases. The germline V gene has CDR1 SGHVS and CDR2 FNYEAQ. CDR3 region: CASGNQGEKLFF. The CDR3 coding sequence is TGTGCCAGTGGGAACCAGGGTGAAAAACTGTTTTTT.

The chain joins TRBV18 to TRBJ2-1; D is uncertain. The CDR3 loop spans 13 amino acids. V was trimmed by 2 bases and J by 11 bases, leaving 13 bases between them. Germline CDR1 reads KGHSH; CDR2 reads LQKENI. The CDR3 protein is CASSPSESQKQFF. The CDR3 DNA follows: TGTGCCAGCTCACCATCCGAGTCCCAGAAGCAGTTCTTC.

The genes are TRBV11-2 and TRBJ2-1; the match to TRBD2 covers 11 bases. Trimming removed 5 bases from V and 6 bases from J; junction bases left unmatched: 6. Germline assignment: CDR1 SGHAT and CDR2 FQNNGV. This CDR3 contains 15 residues. The CDR3 protein is CASSPTSGSRNEQFF. The CDR3 DNA follows: TGTGCCAGCAGCCCAACTAGCGGGAGTCGCAATGAGCAGTTCTTC. The full variable domain, in which reference TRBV11-2 and TRBJ2-1 provide the parts outside the CDR3, is EAGVAQSPRYKIIEKRQSVAFWCNPISGHATLYWYQQILGQGPKLLIQFQNNGVVDDSQLPKDRFSAERLKGVDSTLKIQPAKLEDSAVYLCASSPTSGSRNEQFFGPGTRLTVL.

The genes are TRBV10-3 and TRBJ2-7; 7 nucleotides align to TRBD1. This CDR3 is built from 16 residues. Per the germline V gene, CDR1 is ENHRY and CDR2 is SYGVKD. J was trimmed by 12 bases and V by 5 bases; bases with no gene match: 22. This CDR3 is CAISSVPPGQSFKRYF. The DNA for the CDR3 is TGTGCCATCAGTTCAGTTCCCCCGGGACAGAGCTTCAAGCGGTACTTC.

A note on this clone: A junction end diverges from the germline sequence, so it may reflect a read error. J is TRBJ1-2 and V is TRBV28; TRBD1 matches at 7 bases. Per germline, CDR1 MDHEN and CDR2 SYDVKM. This CDR3 is built from 11 residues. The CDR3 sequence is CASRLYRDSFF. The CDR3 DNA sequence: TGTGCCAGCAGACTTTACCGGGACAGTTTTTTC.

The rearrangement links TRBV25-1 to TRBJ2-5, with unresolved D. The DNA end favors TRBJ2-7, so the J call may be wrong. Germline CDR1 is MGHDK and CDR2 is SYGVNS. The CDR3 has 11 amino acids. CDR3 nucleotide sequence: TGTGCCAGCAGTAGGGATTACGAGCAGTACTTC. This translates into CASSRDYEQYF.